The 10 T cell receptor beta chains listed next were all sequenced from one sample in a study of CD8 T cells in ankylosing spondylitis (dated by TCRdb to about 2017). Receptors were amplified or captured by 5' RACE. The sample was run on an Illumina HiSeq 2500. TCRdb reworked the public reads: Q25 trimming with fastp, MiXCR clone assembly, productive beta chains retained. Records with the same CDR3 protein are collapsed into one entry carrying the most frequent genes and DNA. Here the sample has some 220,000 distinct CDR3 sequences; 6% to 8.5% occur a single time. Around 14% of the sample lies in the top ten. General conclusions and limits of the study: Blood from ankylosing spondylitis patients appeared to be characterized by a TCR beta motif composed of eight highly homologous amino acid variants.

Their antigen targets remain unknown. The sample taken for sequencing was blood, either unsorted or a sorted T cell fraction (not recorded which). The receptors derive from a male donor with ankylosing spondylitis.

In this sample, this clonotype turned up many times. The chain has TRBV14 and TRBJ2-1, with a possible D match to TRBD2 (6 bases). The ends were cut back, 3 bases at V and 3 bases at J, with 12 bases in the middle. The CDR3 sequence is 15 residues long. CDR1 and CDR2 from the germline V gene are SGHDN and FVKESK. CDR3 nucleotides: TGTGCCAGCAGCCATCGACGGGGAGGCTACAATGAGCAGTTCTTC. Translated, it gives CASSHRRGGYNEQFF.

The table lists this clonotype with a few counts. The chain is built from TRBV27 and TRBJ2-3, with 16 bases fitting TRBD2. Germline V gene data show CDR1 as MNHEY and CDR2 as SMNVEV (reference sequence). The length of the CDR3 is 16 residues. V gave up 4 bases and J gave up 4 bases; unmatched junction bases: 2. This chain's CDR3 is CASSSGLAGGADTQYF. The CDR3 region has the DNA TGTGCCAGCAGTTCGGGACTAGCGGGAGGGGCAGATACGCAGTATTTT.

This chain joins TRBV19 and TRBJ1-4, with 8 bases that match TRBD1. Germline trimming cut 5 bases from V and 4 bases from J; bases unmatched to any gene: 9. Germline CDR1 LNHDA, CDR2 SQIVND (reference sequence). The CDR3 consists of 16 residues. The CDR3 is CASSLGTGGDNEKLFF. The DNA of the CDR3 is TGTGCCAGTAGTCTCGGGACAGGCGGTGATAATGAAAAACTGTTTTTT.

Many counts were recorded for this clonotype. The chain employs TRBV11-2 and TRBJ2-7; the D is unclear. Looked up from germline, CDR1 is SGHAT and CDR2 is FQNNGV. Trimming took 1 base from V and 0 from J, leaving 7 bases between them. The CDR3 sequence is 14 residues long. This CDR3 is CASSLGAVSYEQYF. As DNA, the CDR3 is TGTGCCAGCAGCTTAGGGGCCGTCTCCTACGAGCAGTACTTC.

This clonotype was counted a few times. The chain recombines TRBV11-2 with TRBJ1-6; D gene ambiguous. Deletions cut 1 base from V and 12 bases from J, with 13 bases between. The CDR3 loop spans 14 amino acids. Germline assignment: CDR1 SGHAT and CDR2 FQNNGV. CDR3 sequence (DNA): TGTGCCAGCAGCTTAGCCCCGCGTGCAGTACCCCTCCACTTT. This gives the protein CASSLAPRAVPLHF.

This clonotype was seen ten or more times. This chain connects TRBV7-9 to TRBJ2-1; possible D gene TRBD2, 6 bases. There are 15 residues in the CDR3. V was cut by 1 base and J by 2 bases, with 9 bases left in between. The germline gives CDR1 SEHNR, CDR2 FQNEAQ (reference sequence). This CDR3 is CASSLGGDPYNEQFF. The CDR3 DNA is TGTGCCAGCAGCTTAGGGGGGGACCCCTACAATGAGCAGTTCTTC.

With regard to this clonotype: Germline is not matched at one junction end, which may reflect a read error. The V call is TRBV12-3 or TRBV12-4, the J call TRBJ2-7; D ambiguous. The CDR3 consists of 15 residues. The CDR3 bases are TGTACCAGCAGCCCAGACGCCCGAGGCTTTTACGAGCAGTACTTC. This encodes CTSSPDARGFYEQYF.

Concerning this clonotype: Being one base from a much bigger clone, this may be a read error. The chain recombines TRBV20-1 with TRBJ1-2, with D perhaps matching TRBD1 (5 bases). Germline V lookup: CDR1 DFQATT, CDR2 SNEGSKA (reference sequence). The CDR3 covers 13 residues. CDR3: CSASVDRTYGHTF. The CDR3, as DNA: TGCAGTGCGTCCGTTGACAGAACCTATGGCCACACCTTC.

There are many counts of this clonotype. The CDR3 loop reads CASSPAGAYYEQYF. The CDR3 DNA reads TGTGCCAGCAGTCCAGCGGGGGCGTACTACGAGCAGTACTTC. This chain joins TRBV6-2 or TRBV6-3 and TRBJ2-7; 8 nucleotides agree with TRBD2. Looked up from germline, CDR1 is MNHEY and CDR2 is SVGEGT. J gave up 3 bases and V 5 bases, and 6 bases lay outside the gene matches. The CDR3 contains 14 residues.

Many counts were recorded for this clonotype. The chain joins TRBV20-1 to TRBJ1-2; D gene ambiguous. V was cut by 2 bases and J by 3 bases, with 10 bases left in between. CDR3 length: 13 residues. Germline values: CDR1 DFQATT, CDR2 SNEGSKA (reference sequence). The CDR3 sequence: CSARSSDHYGYTF. The CDR3 DNA reads as TGCAGTGCTAGAAGCTCAGATCACTATGGCTACACCTTC.